These T cell receptor beta chains were read from a single sample in a study of CD8+ T cells in alopecia areata. Produced via immunoSEQ multiplex PCR; TCRdb's table is partial and in-frame only. The sample contains 200,000 to 250,000 clones, less than 50% of which appear only once. This material consisted of CD4+ T cells sorted from blood, taken at approximately week 36, from a patient treated with tofacitinib. These receptors came from a human donor with alopecia areata. CDR3s include the opening cysteine and the closing phenylalanine or tryptophan. D genes are given only for firm matches. The size entry is marked missing in some rows and otherwise reads once, few, many or a size class.

D: NA; size: NA; V: TRBV5-1; J: TRBJ2-1; length: 14; CDR3: CASSSSAEYNEQFF; DNA: TGCGCCAGCAGCTCCTCAGCAGAGTACAATGAGCAGTTCTTC
D: NA; size: few; V: TRBV6-6; J: TRBJ2-7; length: 14; CDR3: CASRTSGGSYEQYF; DNA: TGTGCCAGCAGGACATCGGGTGGGTCCTACGAGCAGTACTTC
D: NA; size: few; V: TRBV2; J: TRBJ2-4; length: 14; CDR3: CASSDLRAKNIQYF; DNA: TGTGCCAGCAGTGACTTGCGGGCCAAAAACATTCAGTACTTC
D: TRBD2; size: NA; V: TRBV30; J: TRBJ2-3; length: 15; CDR3: CAWRGRAGTSDTQYF; DNA: TGTGCCTGGAGGGGGAGGGCCGGGACTTCCGATACGCAGTATTTT
D: TRBD1; size: few; V: TRBV7-9; J: TRBJ1-2; length: 14; CDR3: CASSFWTGGSGYTF; DNA: TGTGCCAGCAGCTTCTGGACAGGGGGTAGTGGCTACACCTTC
D: NA; size: once; V: TRBV5-1; J: TRBJ1-2; length: 12; CDR3: CASSPLGGGYTF; DNA: TGCGCCAGCAGCCCTTTGGGAGGAGGCTACACCTTC
D: NA; size: NA; V: TRBV7-3; J: TRBJ1-1; length: 13; CDR3: CASSTARNTEAFF; DNA: TGTGCCAGCAGCACGGCCCGGAACACTGAAGCTTTCTTT
D: TRBD1; size: once; V: TRBV23-1; J: TRBJ1-4; length: 16; CDR3: CASSQSSGQGGEKLFF; DNA: TGCGCCAGCAGTCAATCGAGTGGACAGGGTGGTGAAAAACTGTTTTTT
D: TRBD1; size: NA; V: TRBV5-1; J: TRBJ1-1; length: 12; CDR3: CASSARTGEAFF; DNA: TGCGCCAGCAGCGCCAGGACAGGGGAAGCTTTCTTT
D: TRBD2; size: NA; V: TRBV7-2; J: TRBJ2-7; length: 19; CDR3: CASSLAQIFSGGTSYEQYF; DNA: TGTGCCAGCAGCTTAGCGCAGATATTTAGCGGGGGCACCTCCTACGAGCAGTACTTC
D: NA; size: few; V: TRBV6-5; J: TRBJ2-2; length: 12; CDR3: CASNTGTGELFF; DNA: TGTGCCAGCAATACAGGGACCGGGGAGCTGTTTTTT
D: TRBD1; size: NA; V: TRBV30; J: TRBJ2-5; length: 14; CDR3: CAWTFGTAQETQYF; DNA: TGTGCCTGGACATTCGGGACAGCTCAAGAGACCCAGTACTTC
D: NA; size: few; V: TRBV29-1; J: TRBJ1-2; length: 14; CDR3: CSVEAGSDRRSYTF; DNA: TGCAGCGTTGAAGCAGGCAGCGACCGACGGAGCTACACCTTC
D: NA; size: NA; V: TRBV11-2; J: TRBJ2-3; length: 12; CDR3: CASSPRVHTQYF; DNA: TGTGCCAGCAGCCCAAGGGTCCATACGCAGTATTTT
D: NA; size: once; V: TRBV10-3; J: TRBJ2-3; length: 13; CDR3: CAAGEGGTDTQYF; DNA: TGTGCCGCCGGGGAGGGGGGCACAGATACGCAGTATTTT
D: TRBD1; size: NA; V: TRBV19; J: TRBJ1-5; length: 14; CDR3: CASKPGQGWQPQHF; DNA: TGTGCCAGCAAACCTGGACAGGGGTGGCAGCCCCAGCATTTT
D: NA; size: few; V: TRBV29-1; J: TRBJ1-1; length: 14; CDR3: CSVVYPGRGTEAFF; DNA: TGCAGCGTTGTTTACCCAGGGAGGGGCACTGAAGCTTTCTTT
D: NA; size: NA; V: TRBV27; J: TRBJ2-7; length: 15; CDR3: CASSRQAGTNYEQYF; DNA: TGTGCCAGCAGTCGCCAGGCGGGGACAAACTACGAGCAGTACTTC
D: NA; size: NA; V: TRBV30; J: TRBJ1-2; length: 16; CDR3: CAWSVPSQLLLDGYTF; DNA: TGTGCCTGGAGTGTTCCCTCCCAGCTTCTTCTTGATGGCTACACCTTC
D: NA; size: NA; V: TRBV19; J: TRBJ2-1; length: 17; CDR3: CASSISPLSGSSNEQFF; DNA: TGTGCCAGTAGTATTAGCCCACTAAGCGGGTCTAGCAATGAGCAGTTCTTC
D: NA; size: NA; V: TRBV5-1; J: TRBJ2-2; length: 11; CDR3: CASHKVGELFF; DNA: TGCGCCAGCCATAAGGTCGGGGAGCTGTTTTTT
D: TRBD2; size: NA; V: TRBV30; J: TRBJ2-1; length: 14; CDR3: CAWSVRGGYNEQFF; DNA: TGTGCCTGGAGTGTACGGGGGGGCTACAATGAGCAGTTCTTC
D: TRBD2; size: once; V: TRBV4-1; J: TRBJ2-3; length: 15; CDR3: CASSQASGKVDTQYF; DNA: TGCGCCAGCAGCCAAGCTAGCGGGAAGGTAGATACGCAGTATTTT
D: NA; size: few; V: TRBV25-1; J: TRBJ2-4; length: 15; CDR3: CASSEYAQGLNIQYF; DNA: TGTGCCAGCAGTGAATATGCCCAGGGCCTCAACATTCAGTACTTC
D: TRBD1; size: few; V: TRBV14; J: TRBJ2-1; length: 15; CDR3: CASSHSGTGLNEQFF; DNA: TGTGCCAGCAGCCATTCCGGGACAGGGCTCAATGAGCAGTTCTTC
D: NA; size: NA; V: TRBV30; J: TRBJ1-4; length: 14; CDR3: CAWSFQLLNEKLFF; DNA: TGTGCCTGGAGTTTCCAGCTACTTAATGAAAAACTGTTTTTT
D: NA; size: NA; V: TRBV6-5; J: TRBJ1-5; length: 13; CDR3: CASRGGSNQPQHF; DNA: TGTGCCAGCAGAGGCGGTAGCAATCAGCCCCAGCATTTT
D: NA; size: NA; V: TRBV5-1; J: TRBJ2-2; length: 16; CDR3: CASSSGVFGTIGELFF; DNA: TGCGCCAGCAGCTCCGGAGTGTTCGGGACGATCGGGGAGCTGTTTTTT
D: NA; size: NA; V: TRBV28; J: TRBJ2-2; length: 14; CDR3: CASSHDTGTGELFF; DNA: TGTGCCAGCAGCCATGACACCGGGACCGGGGAGCTGTTTTTT
D: NA; size: NA; V: TRBV5-1; J: TRBJ2-6; length: 16; CDR3: CASTQGPLSGANVLTF; DNA: TGCGCCTCGACCCAGGGCCCCCTCTCTGGGGCCAACGTCCTGACTTTC
D: NA; size: once; V: TRBV30; J: TRBJ1-4; length: 11; CDR3: CAWRDSEKLFF; DNA: TGTGCCTGGAGGGACAGTGAAAAACTGTTTTTT
D: TRBD1; size: few; V: TRBV10-3; J: TRBJ1-5; length: 15; CDR3: CAISVGDRGDQPQHF; DNA: TGTGCCATCAGTGTAGGGGACAGAGGAGATCAGCCCCAGCATTTT
D: NA; size: NA; V: TRBV5-4; J: TRBJ1-5; length: 13; CDR3: CASSLQGNQPQHF; DNA: TGTGCCAGCAGCTTACAAGGCAATCAGCCCCAGCATTTT
D: TRBD1; size: NA; V: TRBV27; J: TRBJ1-2; length: 17; CDR3: CASSPWTGGGHNYGYTF; DNA: TGTGCCAGCAGTCCCTGGACAGGGGGCGGCCATAACTATGGCTACACCTTC
D: NA; size: once; V: TRBV5-1; J: TRBJ2-5; length: 14; CDR3: CASSFGAGQETQYF; DNA: TGCGCCAGCAGCTTTGGAGCGGGTCAAGAGACCCAGTACTTC
D: NA; size: few; V: TRBV28; J: TRBJ2-5; length: 15; CDR3: CASSPTTRWEETQYF; DNA: TGTGCCAGCAGCCCTACAACTAGGTGGGAAGAGACCCAGTACTTC
D: NA; size: NA; V: TRBV25-1; J: TRBJ1-1; length: 13; CDR3: CASIGQSYTEAFF; DNA: TGTGCCAGCATCGGACAGAGCTACACTGAAGCTTTCTTT
D: NA; size: many; V: TRBV7-2; J: TRBJ2-2; length: 13; CDR3: CASSLPNTGELFF; DNA: TGTGCCAGCAGCTTACCGAACACCGGGGAGCTGTTTTTT
D: TRBD1; size: NA; V: TRBV6-5; J: TRBJ2-7; length: 12; CDR3: CASRDRVYEQYF; DNA: TGTGCCAGCCGGGACAGGGTGTACGAGCAGTACTTC
D: NA; size: once; V: TRBV30; J: TRBJ2-7; length: 13; CDR3: CAWSIRDFYEQYF; DNA: TGTGCCTGGAGCATTCGGGACTTCTACGAGCAGTACTTC
D: NA; size: NA; V: TRBV4-3; J: TRBJ2-6; length: 16; CDR3: CASSQEGVSGANVLTF; DNA: TGCGCCAGCAGCCAAGAAGGCGTCTCTGGGGCCAACGTCCTGACTTTC
D: NA; size: NA; V: TRBV5-1; J: TRBJ2-2; length: 16; CDR3: CASSMGPMANTGELFF; DNA: TGCGCCAGCTCCATGGGGCCTATGGCGAACACCGGGGAGCTGTTTTTT
D: NA; size: many; V: TRBV6-5; J: TRBJ2-1; length: 16; CDR3: CASSYTGTRAYNEQFF; DNA: TGTGCCAGCAGTTACACGGGTACTCGCGCGTACAATGAGCAGTTCTTC
D: NA; size: NA; V: TRBV23-1; J: TRBJ2-7; length: 15; CDR3: CASSQTSPEGYEQYF; DNA: TGCGCCAGCAGTCAAACTTCCCCCGAGGGCTACGAGCAGTACTTC
D: NA; size: NA; V: TRBV5-1; J: TRBJ2-7; length: 15; CDR3: CASSSASGVPGEQYF; DNA: TGCGCCAGCAGTTCCGCCTCAGGGGTACCAGGGGAGCAGTACTTC
D: TRBD1; size: once; V: TRBV27; J: TRBJ1-5; length: 15; CDR3: CASSSRDRRNQPQHF; DNA: TGTGCCAGCAGTAGCCGGGACAGGAGGAATCAGCCCCAGCATTTT
D: NA; size: NA; V: TRBV29-1; J: TRBJ1-1; length: 11; CDR3: CSGGANTEAFF; DNA: TGCAGCGGGGGAGCGAACACTGAAGCTTTCTTT
D: NA; size: NA; V: TRBV5-4; J: TRBJ2-7; length: 14; CDR3: CASSIRGTAYEQYF; DNA: TGTGCCAGCAGCATACGCGGGACAGCCTACGAGCAGTACTTC
D: NA; size: few; V: TRBV20-1; J: TRBJ2-5; length: 10; CDR3: CSAREETQYF; DNA: TGCAGTGCTAGGGAAGAGACCCAGTACTTC